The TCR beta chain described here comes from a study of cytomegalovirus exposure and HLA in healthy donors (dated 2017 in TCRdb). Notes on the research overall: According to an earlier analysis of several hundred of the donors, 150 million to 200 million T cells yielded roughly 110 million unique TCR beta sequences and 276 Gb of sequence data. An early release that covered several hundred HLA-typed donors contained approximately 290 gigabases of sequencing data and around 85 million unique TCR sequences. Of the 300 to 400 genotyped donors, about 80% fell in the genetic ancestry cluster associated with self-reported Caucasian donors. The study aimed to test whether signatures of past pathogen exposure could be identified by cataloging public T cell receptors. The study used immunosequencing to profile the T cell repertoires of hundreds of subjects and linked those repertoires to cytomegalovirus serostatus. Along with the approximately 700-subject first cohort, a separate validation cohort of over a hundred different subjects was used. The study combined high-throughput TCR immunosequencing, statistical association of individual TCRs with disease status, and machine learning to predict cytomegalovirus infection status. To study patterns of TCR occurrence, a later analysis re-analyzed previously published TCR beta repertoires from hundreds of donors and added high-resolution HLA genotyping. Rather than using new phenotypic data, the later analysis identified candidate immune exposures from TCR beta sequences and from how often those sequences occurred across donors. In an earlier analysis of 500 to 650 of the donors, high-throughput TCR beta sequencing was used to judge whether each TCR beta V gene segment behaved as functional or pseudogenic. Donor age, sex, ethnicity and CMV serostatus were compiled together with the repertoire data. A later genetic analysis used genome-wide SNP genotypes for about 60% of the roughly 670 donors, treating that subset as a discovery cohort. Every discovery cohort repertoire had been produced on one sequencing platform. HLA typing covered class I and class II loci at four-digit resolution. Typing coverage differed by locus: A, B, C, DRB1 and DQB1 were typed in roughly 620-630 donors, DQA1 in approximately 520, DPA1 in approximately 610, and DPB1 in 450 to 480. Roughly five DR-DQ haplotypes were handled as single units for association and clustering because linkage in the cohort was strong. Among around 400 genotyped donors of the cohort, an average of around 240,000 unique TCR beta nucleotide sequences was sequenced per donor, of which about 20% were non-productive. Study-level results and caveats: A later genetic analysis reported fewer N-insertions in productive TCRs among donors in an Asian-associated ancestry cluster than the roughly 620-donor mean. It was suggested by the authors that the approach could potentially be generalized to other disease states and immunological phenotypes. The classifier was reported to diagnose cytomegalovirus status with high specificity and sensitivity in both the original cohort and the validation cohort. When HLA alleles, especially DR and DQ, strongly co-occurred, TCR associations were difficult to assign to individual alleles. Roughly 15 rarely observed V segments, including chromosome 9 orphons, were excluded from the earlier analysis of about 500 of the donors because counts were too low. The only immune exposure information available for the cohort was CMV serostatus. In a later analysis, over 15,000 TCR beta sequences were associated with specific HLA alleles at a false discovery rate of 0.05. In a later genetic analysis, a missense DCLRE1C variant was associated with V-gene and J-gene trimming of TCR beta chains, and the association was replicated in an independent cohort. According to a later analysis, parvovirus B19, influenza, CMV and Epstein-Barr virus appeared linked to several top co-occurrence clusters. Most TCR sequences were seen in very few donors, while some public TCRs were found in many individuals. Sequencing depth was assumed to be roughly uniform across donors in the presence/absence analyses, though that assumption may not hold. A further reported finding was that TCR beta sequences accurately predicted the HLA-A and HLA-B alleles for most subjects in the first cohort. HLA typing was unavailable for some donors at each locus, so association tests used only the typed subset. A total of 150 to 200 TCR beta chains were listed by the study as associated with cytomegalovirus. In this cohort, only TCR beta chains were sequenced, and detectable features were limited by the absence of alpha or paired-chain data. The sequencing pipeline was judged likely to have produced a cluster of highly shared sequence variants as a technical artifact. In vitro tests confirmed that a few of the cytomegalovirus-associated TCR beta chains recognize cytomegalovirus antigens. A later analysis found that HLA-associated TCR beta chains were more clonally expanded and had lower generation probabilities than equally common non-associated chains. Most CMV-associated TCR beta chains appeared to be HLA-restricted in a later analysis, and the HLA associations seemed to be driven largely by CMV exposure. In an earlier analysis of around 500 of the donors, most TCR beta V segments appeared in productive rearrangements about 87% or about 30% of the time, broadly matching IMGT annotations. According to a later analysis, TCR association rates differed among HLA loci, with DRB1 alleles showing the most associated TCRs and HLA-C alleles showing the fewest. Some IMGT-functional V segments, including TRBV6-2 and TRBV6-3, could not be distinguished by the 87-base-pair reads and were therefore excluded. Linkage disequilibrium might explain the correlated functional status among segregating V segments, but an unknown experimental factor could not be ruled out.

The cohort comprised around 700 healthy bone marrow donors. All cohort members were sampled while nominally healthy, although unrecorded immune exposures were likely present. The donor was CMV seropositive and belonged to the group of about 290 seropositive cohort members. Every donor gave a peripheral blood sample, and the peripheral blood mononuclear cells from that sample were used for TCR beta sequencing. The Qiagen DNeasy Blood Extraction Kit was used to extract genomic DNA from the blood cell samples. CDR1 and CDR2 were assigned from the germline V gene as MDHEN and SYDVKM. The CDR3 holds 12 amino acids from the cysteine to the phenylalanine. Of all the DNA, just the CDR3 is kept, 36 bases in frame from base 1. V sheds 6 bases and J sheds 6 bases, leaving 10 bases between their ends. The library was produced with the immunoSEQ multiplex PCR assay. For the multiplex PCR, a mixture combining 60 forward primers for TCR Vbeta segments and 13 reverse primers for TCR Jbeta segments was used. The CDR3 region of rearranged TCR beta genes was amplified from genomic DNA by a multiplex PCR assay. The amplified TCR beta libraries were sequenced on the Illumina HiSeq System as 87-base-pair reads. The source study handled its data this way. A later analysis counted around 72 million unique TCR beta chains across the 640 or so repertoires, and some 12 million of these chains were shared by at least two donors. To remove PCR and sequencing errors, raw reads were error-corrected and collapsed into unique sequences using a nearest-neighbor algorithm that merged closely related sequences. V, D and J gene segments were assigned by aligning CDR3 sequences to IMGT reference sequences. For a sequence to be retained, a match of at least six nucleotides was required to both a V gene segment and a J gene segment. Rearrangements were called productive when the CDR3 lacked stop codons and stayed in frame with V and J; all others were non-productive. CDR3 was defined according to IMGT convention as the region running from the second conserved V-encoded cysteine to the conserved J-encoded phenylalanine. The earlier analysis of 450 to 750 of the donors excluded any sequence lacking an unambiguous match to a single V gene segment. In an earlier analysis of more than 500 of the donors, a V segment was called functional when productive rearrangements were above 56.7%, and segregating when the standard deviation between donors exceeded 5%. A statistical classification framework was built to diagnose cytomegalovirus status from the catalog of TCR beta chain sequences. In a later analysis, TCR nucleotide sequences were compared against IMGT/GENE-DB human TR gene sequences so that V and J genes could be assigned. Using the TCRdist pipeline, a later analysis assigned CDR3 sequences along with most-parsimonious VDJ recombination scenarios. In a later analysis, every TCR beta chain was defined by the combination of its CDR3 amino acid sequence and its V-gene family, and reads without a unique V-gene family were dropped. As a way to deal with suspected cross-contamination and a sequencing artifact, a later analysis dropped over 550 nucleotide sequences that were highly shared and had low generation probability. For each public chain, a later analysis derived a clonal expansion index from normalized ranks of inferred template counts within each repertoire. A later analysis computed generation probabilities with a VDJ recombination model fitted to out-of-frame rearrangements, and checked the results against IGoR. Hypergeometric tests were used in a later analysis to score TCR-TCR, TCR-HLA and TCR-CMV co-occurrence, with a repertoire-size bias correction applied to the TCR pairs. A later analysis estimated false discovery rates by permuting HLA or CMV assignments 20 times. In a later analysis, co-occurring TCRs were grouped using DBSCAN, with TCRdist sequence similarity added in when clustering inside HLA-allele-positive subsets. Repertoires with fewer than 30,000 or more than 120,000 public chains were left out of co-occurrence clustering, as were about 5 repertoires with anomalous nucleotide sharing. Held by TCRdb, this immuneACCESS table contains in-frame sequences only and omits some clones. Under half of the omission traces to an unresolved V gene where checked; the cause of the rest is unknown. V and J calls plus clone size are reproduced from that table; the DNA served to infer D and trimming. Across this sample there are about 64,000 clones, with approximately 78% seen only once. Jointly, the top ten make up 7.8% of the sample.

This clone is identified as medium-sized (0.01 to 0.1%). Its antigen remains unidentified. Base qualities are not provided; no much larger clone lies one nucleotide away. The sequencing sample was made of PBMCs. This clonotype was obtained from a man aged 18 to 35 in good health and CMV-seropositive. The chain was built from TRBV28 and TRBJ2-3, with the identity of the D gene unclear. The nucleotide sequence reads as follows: TGTGCCAGCAGGAAGCAATCCGATACGCAGTATTTT. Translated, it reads CASRKQSDTQYF. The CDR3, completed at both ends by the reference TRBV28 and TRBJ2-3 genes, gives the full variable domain DVKVTQSSRYLVKRTGEKVFLECVQDMDHENMFWYRQDPGLGLRLIYFSYDVKMKEKGDIPEGYSVSREKKERFSLILESASTNQTSMYLCASRKQSDTQYFGPGTRLTVL.